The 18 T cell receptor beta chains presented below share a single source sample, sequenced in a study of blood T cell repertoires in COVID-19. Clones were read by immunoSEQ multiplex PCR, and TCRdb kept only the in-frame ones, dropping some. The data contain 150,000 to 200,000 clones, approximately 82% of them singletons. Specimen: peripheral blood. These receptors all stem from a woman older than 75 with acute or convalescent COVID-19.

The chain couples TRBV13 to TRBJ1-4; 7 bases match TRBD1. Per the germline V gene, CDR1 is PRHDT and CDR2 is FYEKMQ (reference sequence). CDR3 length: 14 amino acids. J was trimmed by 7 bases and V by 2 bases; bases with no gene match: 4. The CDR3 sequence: CASSLRRGPEKLFF. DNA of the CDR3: TGTGCCAGCAGCTTAAGGAGGGGGCCTGAAAAACTGTTTTTT.

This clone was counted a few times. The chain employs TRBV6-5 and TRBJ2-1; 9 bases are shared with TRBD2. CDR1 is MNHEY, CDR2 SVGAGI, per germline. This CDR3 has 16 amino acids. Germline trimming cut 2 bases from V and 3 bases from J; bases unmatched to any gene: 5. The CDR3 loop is CASSYGTSPSYNEQFF. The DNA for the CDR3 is TGTGCCAGCAGTTACGGGACTAGCCCCAGCTACAATGAGCAGTTCTTC.

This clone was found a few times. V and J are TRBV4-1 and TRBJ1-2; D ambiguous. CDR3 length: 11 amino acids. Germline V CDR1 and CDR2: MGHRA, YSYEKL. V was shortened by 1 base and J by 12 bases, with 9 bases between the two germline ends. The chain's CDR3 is CASSQGRANTF. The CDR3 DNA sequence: TGCGCCAGCAGCCAAGGGAGGGCAAACACCTTC.

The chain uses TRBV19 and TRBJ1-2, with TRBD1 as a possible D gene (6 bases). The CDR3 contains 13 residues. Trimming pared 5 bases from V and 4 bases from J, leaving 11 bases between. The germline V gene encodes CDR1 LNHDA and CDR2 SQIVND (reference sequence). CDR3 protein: CASSEQGAYGYTF. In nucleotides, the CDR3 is TGTGCCAGTAGTGAACAGGGTGCCTATGGCTACACCTTC. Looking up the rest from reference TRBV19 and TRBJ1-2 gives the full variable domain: DGGITQSPKYLFRKEGQNVTLSCEQNLNHDAMYWYRQDPGQGLRLIYYSQIVNDFQKGDIAEGYSVSREKKESFPLTVTSAQKNPTAFYLCASSEQGAYGYTFGSGTRLTVV.

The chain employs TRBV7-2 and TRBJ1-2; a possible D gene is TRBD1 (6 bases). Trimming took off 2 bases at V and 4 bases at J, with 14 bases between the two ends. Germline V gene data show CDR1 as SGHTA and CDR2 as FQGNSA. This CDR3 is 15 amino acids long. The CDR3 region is CASSLFPDSPYGYTF. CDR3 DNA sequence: TGTGCCAGCAGCTTATTCCCGGACAGCCCCTATGGCTACACCTTC.

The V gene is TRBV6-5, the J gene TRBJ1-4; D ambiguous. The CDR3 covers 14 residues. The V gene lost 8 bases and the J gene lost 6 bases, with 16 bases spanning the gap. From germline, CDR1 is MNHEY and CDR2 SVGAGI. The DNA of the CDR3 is TGTGCCAGCGAGGGAGGACTAGGGCATGAAAAACTGTTTTTT. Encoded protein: CASEGGLGHEKLFF.

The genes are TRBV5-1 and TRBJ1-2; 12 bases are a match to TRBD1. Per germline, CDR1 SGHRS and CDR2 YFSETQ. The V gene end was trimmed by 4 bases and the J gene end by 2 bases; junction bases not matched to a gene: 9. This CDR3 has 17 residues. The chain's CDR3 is CASSLGGTGGINYGYTF. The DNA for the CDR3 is TGCGCCAGCAGCCTGGGCGGGACAGGGGGCATCAACTATGGCTACACCTTC.

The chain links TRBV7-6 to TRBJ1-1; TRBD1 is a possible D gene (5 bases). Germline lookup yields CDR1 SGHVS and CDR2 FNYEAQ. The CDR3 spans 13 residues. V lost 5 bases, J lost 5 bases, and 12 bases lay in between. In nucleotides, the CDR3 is TGTGCCAGCAGCGCCCGACAGCGAACTGAAGCTTTCTTT. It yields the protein CASSARQRTEAFF.

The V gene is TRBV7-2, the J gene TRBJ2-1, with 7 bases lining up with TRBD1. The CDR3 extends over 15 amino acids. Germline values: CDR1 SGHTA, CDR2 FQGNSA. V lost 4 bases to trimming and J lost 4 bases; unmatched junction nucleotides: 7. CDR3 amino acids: CASSSRQGGYNEQFF. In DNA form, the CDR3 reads TGTGCCAGCAGCTCCCGACAGGGCGGGTACAATGAGCAGTTCTTC.

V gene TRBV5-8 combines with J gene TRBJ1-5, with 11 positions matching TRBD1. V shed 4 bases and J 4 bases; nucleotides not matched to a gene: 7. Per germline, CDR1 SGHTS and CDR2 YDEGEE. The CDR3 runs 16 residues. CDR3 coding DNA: TGTGCCAGCAGCCTAACCGGGACAGGGGGGAATCAGCCCCAGCATTTT. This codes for CASSLTGTGGNQPQHF. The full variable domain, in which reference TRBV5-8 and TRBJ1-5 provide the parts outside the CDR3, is EAGVTQSPTHLIKTRGQQATLRCSPISGHTSVYWYQQALGLGLQFLLWYDEGEERNRGNFPPRFSGRQFPNYSSELNVNALELEDSALYLCASSLTGTGGNQPQHFGDGTRLSIL.

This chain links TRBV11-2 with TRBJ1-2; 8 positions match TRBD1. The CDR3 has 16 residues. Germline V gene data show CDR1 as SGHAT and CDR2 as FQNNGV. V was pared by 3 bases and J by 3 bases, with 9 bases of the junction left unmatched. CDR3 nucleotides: TGTGCCAGCAGCTTGAATGGGCAGGGGGCTTACTATGGCTACACCTTC. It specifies CASSLNGQGAYYGYTF.

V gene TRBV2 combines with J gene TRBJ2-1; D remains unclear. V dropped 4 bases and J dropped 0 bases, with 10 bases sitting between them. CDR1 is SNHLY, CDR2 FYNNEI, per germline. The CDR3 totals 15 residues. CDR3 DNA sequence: TGTGCCAGCAGTGGTGGCCCCAGCTCCTACAATGAGCAGTTCTTC. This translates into CASSGGPSSYNEQFF.

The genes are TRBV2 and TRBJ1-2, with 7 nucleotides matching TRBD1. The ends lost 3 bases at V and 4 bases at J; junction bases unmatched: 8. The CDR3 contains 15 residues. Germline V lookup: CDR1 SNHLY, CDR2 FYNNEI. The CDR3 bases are TGTGCCAGCAGTGAGATCACAGGGGCGTCCTATGGCTACACCTTC. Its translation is CASSEITGASYGYTF.

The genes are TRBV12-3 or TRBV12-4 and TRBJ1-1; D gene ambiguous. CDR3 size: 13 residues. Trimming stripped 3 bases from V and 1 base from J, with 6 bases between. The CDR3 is CASSLRQNTEAFF. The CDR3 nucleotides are TGTGCCAGCAGTTTGAGACAGAACACTGAAGCTTTCTTT.

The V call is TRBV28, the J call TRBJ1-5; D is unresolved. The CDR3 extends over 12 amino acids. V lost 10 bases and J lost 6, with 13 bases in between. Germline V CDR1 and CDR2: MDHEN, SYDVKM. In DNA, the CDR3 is TGTGCCACCTCAGTGGGCACTCAGCCCCAGCATTTT. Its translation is CATSVGTQPQHF. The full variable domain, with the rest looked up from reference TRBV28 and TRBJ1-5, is DVKVTQSSRYLVKRTGEKVFLECVQDMDHENMFWYRQDPGLGLRLIYFSYDVKMKEKGDIPEGYSVSREKKERFSLILESASTNQTSMYLCATSVGTQPQHFGDGTRLSIL.

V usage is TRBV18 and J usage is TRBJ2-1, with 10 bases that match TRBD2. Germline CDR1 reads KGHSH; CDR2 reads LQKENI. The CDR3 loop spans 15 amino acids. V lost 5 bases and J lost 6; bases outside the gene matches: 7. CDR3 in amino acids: CASSASSGSLNEQFF. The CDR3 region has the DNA TGTGCCAGCTCAGCATCTAGCGGGAGTCTCAATGAGCAGTTCTTC.

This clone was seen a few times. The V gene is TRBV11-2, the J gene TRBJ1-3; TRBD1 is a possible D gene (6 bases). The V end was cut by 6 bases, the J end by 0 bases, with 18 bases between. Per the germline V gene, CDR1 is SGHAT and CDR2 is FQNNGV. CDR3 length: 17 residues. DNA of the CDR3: TGTGCCAGCAGTCCCTGGGACAACTCCTTCTCTGGAAACACCATATATTTT. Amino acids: CASSPWDNSFSGNTIYF.

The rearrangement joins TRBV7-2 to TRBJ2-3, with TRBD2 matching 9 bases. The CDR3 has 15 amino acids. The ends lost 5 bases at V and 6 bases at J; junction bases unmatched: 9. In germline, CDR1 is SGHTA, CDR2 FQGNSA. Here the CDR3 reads CASSLSGRGRDTQYF. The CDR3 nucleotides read TGTGCCAGCAGCCTTAGCGGGAGAGGCAGGGATACGCAGTATTTT.